Detailed here is one T cell receptor (beta chain). V was clipped by 5 bases and J by 4 bases, with 11 bases between them. The CDR3 is 13 amino acids. Germline V CDR1 and CDR2: MNHEY, SVGAGI. This record comes from a study of blood T cell repertoires in COVID-19. The overall study: The United States, Italy and Spain supplied acute and convalescent COVID-19 samples. From T cells, B-cell-depleted T cells, or PBMCs came the material, which was cDNA or gDNA.

As handled by the study authors: How many nucleated cells were present was estimated from reference gene primer amplification. Repertoires were generated with immunoSEQ multiplex PCR, while TCRdb's copy carries only in-frame clones and drops some. That table gives V, J and clone size, and the DNA gave D and trimming. This table holds roughly 100,000 clones, approximately 79% found once. The rearrangement links TRBV6-5 to TRBJ1-2; the D gene is possibly TRBD1 (6 bases). The sequenced material came from peripheral blood. The clonotype comes from a man aged 65-85 years with active or convalescent COVID-19. The DNA for the CDR3 is TGTGCCAGCAGTATACAGGGTCTCTATGGCTACACCTTC. Its protein product is CASSIQGLYGYTF.